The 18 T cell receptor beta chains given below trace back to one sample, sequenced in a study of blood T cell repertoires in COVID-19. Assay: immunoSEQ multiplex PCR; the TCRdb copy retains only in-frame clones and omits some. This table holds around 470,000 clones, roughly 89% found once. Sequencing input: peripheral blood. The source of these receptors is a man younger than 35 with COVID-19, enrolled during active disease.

The CDR3: CASSAPGLGTYEQYF. The CDR3 nucleotides are TGCGCCAGCAGCGCACCGGGACTAGGAACCTACGAGCAGTACTTC. This rearrangement joins TRBV10-2 to TRBJ2-7, with 8 nucleotides matching TRBD2. CDR3 length equals 15 residues. Germline loops: CDR1 WSHSY, CDR2 SAAADI. V shed 6 bases and J 2 bases; nucleotides not matched to a gene: 9.

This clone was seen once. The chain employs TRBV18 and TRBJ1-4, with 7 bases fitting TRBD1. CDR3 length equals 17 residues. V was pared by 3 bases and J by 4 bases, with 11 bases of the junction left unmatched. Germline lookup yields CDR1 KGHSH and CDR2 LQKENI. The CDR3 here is CASSPSRSRDSNEKLFF. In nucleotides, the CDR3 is TGTGCCAGCTCACCCTCACGAAGCCGGGACAGTAATGAAAAACTGTTTTTT.

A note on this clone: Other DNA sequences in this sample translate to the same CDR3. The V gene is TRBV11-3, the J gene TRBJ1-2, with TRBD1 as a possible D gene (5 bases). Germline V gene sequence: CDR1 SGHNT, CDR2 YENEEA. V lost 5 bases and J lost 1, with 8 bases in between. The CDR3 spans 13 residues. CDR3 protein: CASSRGLNYGYTF. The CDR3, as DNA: TGTGCCAGCAGCCGGGGACTTAACTATGGCTACACCTTC.

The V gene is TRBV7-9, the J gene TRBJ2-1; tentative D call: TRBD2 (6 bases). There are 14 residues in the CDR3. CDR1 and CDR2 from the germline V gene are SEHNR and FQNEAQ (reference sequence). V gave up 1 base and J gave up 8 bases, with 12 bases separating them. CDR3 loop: CASSLVPPGDEQFF. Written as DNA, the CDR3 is TGTGCCAGCAGCTTAGTCCCCCCGGGGGATGAGCAGTTCTTC.

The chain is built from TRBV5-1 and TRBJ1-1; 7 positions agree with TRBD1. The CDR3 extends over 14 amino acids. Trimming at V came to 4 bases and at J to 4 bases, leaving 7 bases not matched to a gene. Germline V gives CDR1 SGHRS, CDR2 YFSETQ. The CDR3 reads CASSPWTGGTEAFF. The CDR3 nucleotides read TGCGCCAGCAGCCCATGGACAGGCGGCACTGAAGCTTTCTTT.

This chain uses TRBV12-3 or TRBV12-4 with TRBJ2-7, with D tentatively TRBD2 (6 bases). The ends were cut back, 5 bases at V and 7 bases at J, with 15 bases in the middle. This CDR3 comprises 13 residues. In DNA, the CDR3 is TGTGCCAGCAGTCCCCAGGTGCGGGGTGAGCAGTACTTC. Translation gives CASSPQVRGEQYF.

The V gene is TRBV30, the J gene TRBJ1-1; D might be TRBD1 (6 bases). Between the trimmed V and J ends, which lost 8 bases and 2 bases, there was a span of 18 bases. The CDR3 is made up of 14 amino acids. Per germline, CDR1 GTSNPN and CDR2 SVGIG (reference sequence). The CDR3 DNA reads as TGTGCCGTCCTAGGGAGGGGGTTCAACACTGAAGCTTTCTTT. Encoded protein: CAVLGRGFNTEAFF.

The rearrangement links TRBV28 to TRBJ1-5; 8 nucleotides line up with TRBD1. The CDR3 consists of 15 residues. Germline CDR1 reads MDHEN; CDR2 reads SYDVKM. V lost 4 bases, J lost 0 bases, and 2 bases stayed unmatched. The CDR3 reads CASSWDRYSNQPQHF. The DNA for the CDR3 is TGTGCCAGCAGTTGGGACAGGTATAGCAATCAGCCCCAGCATTTT.

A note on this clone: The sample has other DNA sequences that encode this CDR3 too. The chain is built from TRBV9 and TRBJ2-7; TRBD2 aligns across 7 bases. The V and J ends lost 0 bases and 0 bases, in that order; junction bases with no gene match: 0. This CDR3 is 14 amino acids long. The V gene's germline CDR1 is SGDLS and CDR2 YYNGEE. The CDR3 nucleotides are TGTGCCAGCAGCGTAGGCGGGAGCTCCTACGAGCAGTACTTC. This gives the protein CASSVGGSSYEQYF.

Here the CDR3 reads CASSQEETERNIQYF. CDR3 coding DNA: TGCGCCAGCAGCCAAGAAGAGACAGAAAGAAACATTCAGTACTTC. V usage is TRBV4-1 and J usage is TRBJ2-4, with D maybe TRBD1 (5 bases). Per the germline V gene, CDR1 is MGHRA and CDR2 is YSYEKL. Between the trimmed V and J ends, which lost 0 bases and 6 bases, there was a span of 12 bases. The CDR3 runs 15 residues.

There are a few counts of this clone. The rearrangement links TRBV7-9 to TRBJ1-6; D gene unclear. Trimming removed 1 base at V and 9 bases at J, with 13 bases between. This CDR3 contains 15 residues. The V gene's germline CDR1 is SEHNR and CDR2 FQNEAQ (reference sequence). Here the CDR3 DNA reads TGTGCCAGCAGCTTAGACAGCTGGAGGCCTTCACCCCTCCACTTT. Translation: CASSLDSWRPSPLHF.

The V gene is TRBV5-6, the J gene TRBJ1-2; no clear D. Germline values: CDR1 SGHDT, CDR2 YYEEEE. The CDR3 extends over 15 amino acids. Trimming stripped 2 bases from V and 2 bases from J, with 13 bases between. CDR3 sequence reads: CASSFWETGNYGYTF. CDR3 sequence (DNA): TGTGCCAGCAGCTTCTGGGAAACGGGGAACTATGGCTACACCTTC.

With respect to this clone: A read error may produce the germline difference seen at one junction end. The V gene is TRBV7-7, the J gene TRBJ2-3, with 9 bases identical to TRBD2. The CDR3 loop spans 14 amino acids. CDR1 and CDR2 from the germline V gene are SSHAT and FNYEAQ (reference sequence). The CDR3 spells CASSPTLLAGTQYF. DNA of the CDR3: TGTGCTAGCAGCCCTACCCTACTAGCGGGTACGCAGTATTTT.

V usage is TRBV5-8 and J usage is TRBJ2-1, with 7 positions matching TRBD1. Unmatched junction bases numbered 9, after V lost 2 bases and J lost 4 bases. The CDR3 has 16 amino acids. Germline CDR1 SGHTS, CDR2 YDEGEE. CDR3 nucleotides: TGTGCCAGCAGCTTTTACAGGGGAAATTTGTACAATGAGCAGTTCTTC. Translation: CASSFYRGNLYNEQFF.

The CDR3 region is CASTLLGATNEKLFF. The CDR3 nucleotides are TGTGCCAGCACCCTACTAGGTGCAACTAATGAAAAACTGTTTTTT. This chain links TRBV6-6 with TRBJ1-4; D ambiguous. Looked up from germline, CDR1 is MNHNY and CDR2 is SVGAGI (reference sequence). CDR3 length: 15 amino acids. V was shortened by 7 bases and J by 0 bases, with 12 bases between the two germline ends.

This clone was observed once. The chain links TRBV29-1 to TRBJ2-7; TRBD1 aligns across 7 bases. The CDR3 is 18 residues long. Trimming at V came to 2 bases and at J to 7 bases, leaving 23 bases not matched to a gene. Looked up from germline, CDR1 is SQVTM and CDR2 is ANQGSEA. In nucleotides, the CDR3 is TGCAGCGTTGAAAGCAAGGGGGCTACAGTTAGGGGGCGAGGTGAGCAGTACTTC. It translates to CSVESKGATVRGRGEQYF.

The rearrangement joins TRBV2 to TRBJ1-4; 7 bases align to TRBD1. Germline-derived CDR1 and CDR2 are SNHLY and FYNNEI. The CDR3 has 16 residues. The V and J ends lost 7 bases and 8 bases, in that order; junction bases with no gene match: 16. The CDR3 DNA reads TGTGCCAGCAAAGCGAGGGCACAGGGGATTGAGGAAAAACTGTTTTTT. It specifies CASKARAQGIEEKLFF.

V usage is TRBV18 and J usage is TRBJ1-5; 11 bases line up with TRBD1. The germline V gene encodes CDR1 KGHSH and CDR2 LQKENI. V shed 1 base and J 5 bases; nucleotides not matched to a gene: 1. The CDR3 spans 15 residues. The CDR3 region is CASSPRDRGDQPQHF. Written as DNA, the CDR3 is TGTGCCAGCTCACCACGGGACAGGGGGGATCAGCCCCAGCATTTT.